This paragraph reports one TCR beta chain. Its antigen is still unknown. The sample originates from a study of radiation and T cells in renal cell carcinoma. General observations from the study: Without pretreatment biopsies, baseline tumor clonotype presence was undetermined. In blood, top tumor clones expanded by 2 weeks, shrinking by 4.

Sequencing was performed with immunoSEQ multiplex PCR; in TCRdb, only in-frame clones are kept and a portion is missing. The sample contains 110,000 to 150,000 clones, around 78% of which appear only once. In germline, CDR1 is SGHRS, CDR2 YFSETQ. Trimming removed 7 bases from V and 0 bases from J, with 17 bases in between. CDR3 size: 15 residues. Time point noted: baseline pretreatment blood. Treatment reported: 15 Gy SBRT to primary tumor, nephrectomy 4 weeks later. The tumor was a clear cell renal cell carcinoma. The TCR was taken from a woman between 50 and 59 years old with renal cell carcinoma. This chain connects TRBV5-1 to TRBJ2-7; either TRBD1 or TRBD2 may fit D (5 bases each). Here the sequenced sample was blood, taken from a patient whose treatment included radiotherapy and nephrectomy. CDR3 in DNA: TGCGCCAGCTCCCCCAGGGACGCGAGCTCCTACGAGCAGTACTTC. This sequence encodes CASSPRDASSYEQYF.